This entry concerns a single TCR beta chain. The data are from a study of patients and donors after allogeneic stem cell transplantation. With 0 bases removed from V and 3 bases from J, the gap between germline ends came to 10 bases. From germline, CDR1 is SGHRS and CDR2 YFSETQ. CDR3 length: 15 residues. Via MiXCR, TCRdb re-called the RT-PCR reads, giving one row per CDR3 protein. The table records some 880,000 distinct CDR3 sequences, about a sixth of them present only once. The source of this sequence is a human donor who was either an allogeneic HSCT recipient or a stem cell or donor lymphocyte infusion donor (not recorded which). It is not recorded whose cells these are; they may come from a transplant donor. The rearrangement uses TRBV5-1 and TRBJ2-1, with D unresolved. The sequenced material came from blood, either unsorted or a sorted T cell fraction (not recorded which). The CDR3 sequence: CASSLVAGYYNEQFF. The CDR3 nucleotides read TGCGCCAGCAGCTTGGTTGCAGGCTACTACAATGAGCAGTTCTTC.